What follows describes a single TCR beta chain. This entry is derived from a study of CD8+CD57+ T cells in acquired aplastic anemia. Study in general: Average DNA yield from sorted CD4+ and CD8+ cells was about 2.9 ug.

Germline V gene lookup returns CDR1 SGDLS and CDR2 YYNGEE. The length of the CDR3 is 13 residues. V lost 6 bases and J lost 7, with 16 bases in between. TCR beta VDJ and CDR3 were profiled, and genomic DNA was the template. Via MiXCR, TCRdb re-called the reads, giving one row per CDR3 protein. This sample has about 190,000 distinct CDR3 sequences, with less than 65% found just once. The receptor was isolated from a human donor with severe aplastic anemia or a healthy control (not recorded which). Input material: sorted CD4+, CD8+, or CD8+CD57+ T cells (not recorded which) from PBMCs. This chain joins TRBV9 and TRBJ1-2, with unresolved D. The CDR3 coding sequence is TGTGCCAGCACCCCGGGCCCGACCGGTGGCTACACCTTC. The encoded protein is CASTPGPTGGYTF.